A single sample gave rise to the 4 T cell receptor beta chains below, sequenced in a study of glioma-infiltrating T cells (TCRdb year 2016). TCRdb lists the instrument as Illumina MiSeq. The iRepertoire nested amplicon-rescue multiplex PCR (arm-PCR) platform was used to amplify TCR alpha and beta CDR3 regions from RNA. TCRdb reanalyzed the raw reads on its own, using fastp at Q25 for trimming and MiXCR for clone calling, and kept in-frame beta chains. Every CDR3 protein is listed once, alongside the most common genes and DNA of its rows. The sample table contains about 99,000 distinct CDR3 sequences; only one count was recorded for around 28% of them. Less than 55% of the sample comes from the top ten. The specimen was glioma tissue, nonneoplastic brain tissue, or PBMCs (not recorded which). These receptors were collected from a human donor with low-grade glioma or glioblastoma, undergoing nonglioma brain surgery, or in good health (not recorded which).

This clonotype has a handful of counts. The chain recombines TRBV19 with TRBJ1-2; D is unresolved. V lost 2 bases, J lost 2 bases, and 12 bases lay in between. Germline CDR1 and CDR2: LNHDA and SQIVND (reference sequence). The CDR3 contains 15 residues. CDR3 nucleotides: TGTGCCAGTAGTATACGGCCGGGATTGAACTATGGCTACACCTTC. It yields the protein CASSIRPGLNYGYTF.

In DNA form, the CDR3 reads TGTGCCAGTAGTCCCAATCAGGAGCCCCAGCATTTT. Its translation: CASSPNQEPQHF. The chain has TRBV19 and TRBJ1-5; D is unresolved. Looked up from germline, CDR1 is LNHDA and CDR2 is SQIVND (reference sequence). The CDR3 is made up of 12 amino acids. Trimming removed 5 bases from V and 8 bases from J, with 10 bases in between. The variable domain in full, completed from reference TRBV19 and TRBJ1-5, reads DGGITQSPKYLFRKEGQNVTLSCEQNLNHDAMYWYRQDPGQGLRLIYYSQIVNDFQKGDIAEGYSVSREKKESFPLTVTSAQKNPTAFYLCASSPNQEPQHFGDGTRLSIL.

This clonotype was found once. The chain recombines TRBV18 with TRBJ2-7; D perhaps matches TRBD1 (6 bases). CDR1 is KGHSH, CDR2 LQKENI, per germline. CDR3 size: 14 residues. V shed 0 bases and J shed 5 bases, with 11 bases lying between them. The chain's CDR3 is CASSPPSWDNEQYF. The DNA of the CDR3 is TGTGCCAGCTCACCACCTTCATGGGACAACGAGCAGTACTTC.

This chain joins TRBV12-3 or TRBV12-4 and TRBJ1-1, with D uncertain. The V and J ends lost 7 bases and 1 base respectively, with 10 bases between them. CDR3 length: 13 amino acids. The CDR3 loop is CASTTLWNTEAFF. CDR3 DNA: TGTGCCAGCACTACTTTGTGGAACACTGAAGCTTTCTTT.